This record concerns one T cell receptor (beta chain) sequence. Its antigen is not yet known. The input lacks base qualities; no much larger clone sits a single base away. The sample belongs to a study of T-cell reconstitution after alpha-beta-depleted transplantation in children (dated by TCRdb to the mid-2010s). Background for the entire study: The study quantitatively tracked T-cell immune reconstitution after TCRalphabeta/CD19-depleted allogeneic hematopoietic cell transplantation in children using TCR repertoire profiling.

Libraries were constructed by PCR. This sample was sequenced with an Illumina HiSeq 2500. Molecular barcoding was employed in the preparation of TCR libraries, with unique molecular identifiers being used to normalize TCRbeta repertoire quantification. The public reads were reanalyzed by TCRdb: fastp trimming at Q25, MiXCR alignment, in-frame beta chains only. For every CDR3 protein sequence, its rows merge into one entry that carries the most common genes and DNA. Within this sample are roughly 280,000 distinct CDR3 sequences, with around a tenth of them counted one time only. 23% of the sample belongs to the ten largest clones. Overall study outcomes, separate from this receptor: In some patients, high TCRbeta diversity at day 60 was attributed to recipient T cells and intrathymic progenitors that had survived conditioning. Hyperexpanded clone frequencies declined over subsequent months; after one year, T-cell counts and TCRbeta diversity were mostly attributed to newly produced T cells. Apparently early alphabetaT-cell count recovery about two months after transplant reportedly relied on only several hundred rapidly expanded clones derived from non-depleted graft cells.

The CDR3 runs 15 amino acids, cysteine and phenylalanine included. The sequence is cut down to CDR3 DNA, 45 bases in frame from base 1. Per the germline V gene, MDHEN is the CDR1 and SYDVKM is the CDR2. The trim is 7 bases for V and 1 base for J, with a gap of 13 bases between the germline ends. The meaning of the sample's treatment or condition label: allogeneic hematopoietic cell transplantation with graft depleted of TCRalphabeta T cells and CD19 B cells. The transplant recipients were children given TCRalphabeta/CD19-depleted allogeneic hematopoietic cell grafts. Here the sequenced sample was peripheral blood, taken 180 days after TCRalphabeta/CD19-depleted stem cell transplant. The chain is made from TRBV28 and TRBJ2-2; possibly the D gene is TRBD2, per 6 matching bases. This receptor was obtained from a male patient aged 2 to 10 who had a stem cell transplant for chronic granulomatous disease, so the T cells may come from the graft donor. The DNA sequence follows: TGTGCCAGCATCTCGGAGGGATTGAACACCGGGGAGCTGTTTTTT. This codes for CASISEGLNTGELFF.